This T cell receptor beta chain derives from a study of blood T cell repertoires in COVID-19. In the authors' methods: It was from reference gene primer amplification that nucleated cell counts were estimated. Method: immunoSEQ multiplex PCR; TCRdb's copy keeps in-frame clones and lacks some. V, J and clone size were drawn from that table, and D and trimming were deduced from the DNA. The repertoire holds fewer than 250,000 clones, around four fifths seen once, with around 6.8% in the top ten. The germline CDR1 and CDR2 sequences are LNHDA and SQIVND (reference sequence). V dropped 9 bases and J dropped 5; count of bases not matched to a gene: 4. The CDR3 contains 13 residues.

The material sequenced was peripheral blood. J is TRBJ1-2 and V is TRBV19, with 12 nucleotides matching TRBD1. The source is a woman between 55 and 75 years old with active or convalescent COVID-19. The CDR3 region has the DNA TGTGCCAGCCGGGACAGGGGGCTTTATGGCTACACCTTC. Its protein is CASRDRGLYGYTF.